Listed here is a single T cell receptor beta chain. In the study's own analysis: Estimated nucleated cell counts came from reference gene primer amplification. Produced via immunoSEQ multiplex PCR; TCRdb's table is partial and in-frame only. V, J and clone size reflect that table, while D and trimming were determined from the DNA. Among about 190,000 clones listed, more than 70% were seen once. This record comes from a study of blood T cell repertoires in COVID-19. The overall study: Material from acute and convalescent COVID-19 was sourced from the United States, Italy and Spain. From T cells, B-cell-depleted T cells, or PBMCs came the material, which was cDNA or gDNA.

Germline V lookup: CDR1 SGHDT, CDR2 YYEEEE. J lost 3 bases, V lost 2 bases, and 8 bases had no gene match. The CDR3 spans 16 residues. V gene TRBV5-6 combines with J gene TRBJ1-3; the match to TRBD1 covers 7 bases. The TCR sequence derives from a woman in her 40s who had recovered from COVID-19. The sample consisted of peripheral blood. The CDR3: CASSLTTRQGGNTIYF. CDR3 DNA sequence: TGTGCCAGCAGCTTAACCACTCGACAGGGTGGAAACACCATATATTTT.